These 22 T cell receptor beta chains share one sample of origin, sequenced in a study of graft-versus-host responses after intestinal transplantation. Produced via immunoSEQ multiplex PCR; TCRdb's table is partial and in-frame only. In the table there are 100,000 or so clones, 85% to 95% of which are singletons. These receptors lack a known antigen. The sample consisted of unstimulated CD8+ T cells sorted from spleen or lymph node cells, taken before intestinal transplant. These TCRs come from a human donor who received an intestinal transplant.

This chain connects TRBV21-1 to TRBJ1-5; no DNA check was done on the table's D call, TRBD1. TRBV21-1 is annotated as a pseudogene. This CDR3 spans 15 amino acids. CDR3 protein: CASSKAHRGGQPQHF. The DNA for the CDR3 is TGTGCCAGCAGCAAAGCGCACAGGGGTGGTCAGCCCCAGCATTTT.

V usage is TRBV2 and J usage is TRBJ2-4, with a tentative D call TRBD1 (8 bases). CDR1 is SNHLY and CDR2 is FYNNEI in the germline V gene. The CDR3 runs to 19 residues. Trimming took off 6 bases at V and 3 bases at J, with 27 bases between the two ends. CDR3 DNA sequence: TGTGCCAGCAGAGAGCCCCGGAACAGGGGGGGCCTAGACAAAAACATTCAGTACTTC. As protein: CASREPRNRGGLDKNIQYF. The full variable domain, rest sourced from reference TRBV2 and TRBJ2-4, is EPEVTQTPSHQVTQMGQEVILRCVPISNHLYFYWYRQILGQKVEFLVSFYNNEISEKSEIFDDQFSVERPDGSNFTLKIRSTKLEDSAMYFCASREPRNRGGLDKNIQYFGAGTRLSVL.

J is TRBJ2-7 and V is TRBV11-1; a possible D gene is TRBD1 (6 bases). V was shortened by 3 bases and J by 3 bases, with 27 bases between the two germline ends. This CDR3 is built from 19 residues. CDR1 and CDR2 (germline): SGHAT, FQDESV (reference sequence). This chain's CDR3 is CASSFKGHFFSVFNYEQYF. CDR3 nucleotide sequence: TGTGCCAGCAGCTTCAAGGGACATTTTTTCTCTGTTTTTAACTACGAGCAGTACTTC.

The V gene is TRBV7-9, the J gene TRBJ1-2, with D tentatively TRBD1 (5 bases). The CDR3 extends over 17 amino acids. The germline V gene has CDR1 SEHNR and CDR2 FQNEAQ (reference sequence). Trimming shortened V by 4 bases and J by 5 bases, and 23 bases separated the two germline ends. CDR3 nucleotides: TGTGCCAGCAGCTCTACGCATTCAGGGCTCCCCTCTTATGGCTACACCTTC. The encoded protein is CASSSTHSGLPSYGYTF.

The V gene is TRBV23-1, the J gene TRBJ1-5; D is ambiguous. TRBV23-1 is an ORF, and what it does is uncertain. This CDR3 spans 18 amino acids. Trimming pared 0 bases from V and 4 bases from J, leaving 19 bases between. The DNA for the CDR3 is TGCGCCAGCAGTCAATCGAAGAACAGCCAAAGTGGGAATCAGCCCCAGCATTTT. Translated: CASSQSKNSQSGNQPQHF.

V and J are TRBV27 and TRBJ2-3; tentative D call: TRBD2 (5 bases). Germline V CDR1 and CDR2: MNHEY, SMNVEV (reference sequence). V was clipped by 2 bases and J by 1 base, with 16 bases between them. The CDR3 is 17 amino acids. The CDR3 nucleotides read TGTGCCAGCAGTTTAAATGCGGGCCGGGCGGGCACAGATACGCAGTATTTT. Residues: CASSLNAGRAGTDTQYF.

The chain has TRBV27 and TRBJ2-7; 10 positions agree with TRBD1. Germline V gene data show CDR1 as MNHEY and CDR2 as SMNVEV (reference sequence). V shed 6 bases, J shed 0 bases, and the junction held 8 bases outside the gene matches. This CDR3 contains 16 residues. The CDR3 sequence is CASSSTGTGVSYEQYF. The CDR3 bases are TGTGCCAGCAGCTCAACCGGGACAGGGGTCTCCTACGAGCAGTACTTC.

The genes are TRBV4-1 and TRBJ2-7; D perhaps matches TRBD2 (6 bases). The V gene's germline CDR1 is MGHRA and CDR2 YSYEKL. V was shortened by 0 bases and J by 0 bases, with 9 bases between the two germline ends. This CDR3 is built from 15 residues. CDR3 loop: CASSQDPGVSYEQYF. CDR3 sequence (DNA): TGCGCCAGCAGCCAAGATCCGGGGGTCTCCTACGAGCAGTACTTC.

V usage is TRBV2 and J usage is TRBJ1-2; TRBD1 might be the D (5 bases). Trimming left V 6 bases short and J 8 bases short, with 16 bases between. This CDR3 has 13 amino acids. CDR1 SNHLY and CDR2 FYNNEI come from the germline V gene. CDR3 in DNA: TGTGCCAGCAGCGAACGGGGGGGTGGCGGCTACACCTTC. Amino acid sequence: CASSERGGGGYTF.

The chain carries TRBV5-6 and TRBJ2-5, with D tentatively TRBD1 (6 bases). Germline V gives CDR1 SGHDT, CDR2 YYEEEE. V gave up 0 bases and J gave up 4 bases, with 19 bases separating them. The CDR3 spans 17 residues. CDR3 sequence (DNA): TGTGCCAGCAGCTTGGACATGGGGCAGGGGTTATCAGAGACCCAGTACTTC. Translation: CASSLDMGQGLSETQYF.

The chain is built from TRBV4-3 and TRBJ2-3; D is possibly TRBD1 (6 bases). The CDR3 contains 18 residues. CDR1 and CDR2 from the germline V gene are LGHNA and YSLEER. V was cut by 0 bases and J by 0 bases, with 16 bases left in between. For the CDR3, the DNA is TGCGCCAGCAGCCAAGAGGACAGACCGGGCTATAGCACAGATACGCAGTATTTT. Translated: CASSQEDRPGYSTDTQYF.

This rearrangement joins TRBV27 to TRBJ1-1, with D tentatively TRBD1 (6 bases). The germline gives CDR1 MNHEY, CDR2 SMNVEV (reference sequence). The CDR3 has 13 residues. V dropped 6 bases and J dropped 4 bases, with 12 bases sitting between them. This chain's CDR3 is CASRITGLTEAFF. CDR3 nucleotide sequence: TGTGCCAGCAGGATAACAGGGCTCACTGAAGCTTTCTTT.

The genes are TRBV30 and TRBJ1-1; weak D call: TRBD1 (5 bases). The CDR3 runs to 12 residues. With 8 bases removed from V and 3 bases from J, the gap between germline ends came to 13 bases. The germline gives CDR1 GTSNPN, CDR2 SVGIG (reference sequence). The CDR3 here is CAVTQGDTEAFF. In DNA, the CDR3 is TGTGCCGTAACTCAGGGTGACACTGAAGCTTTCTTT.

CDR3 protein: CASSLLPGQGATSGGPDTQYF. As DNA, the CDR3 is TGTGCCAGCAGCCTATTACCGGGACAGGGGGCGACTAGCGGGGGGCCAGATACGCAGTATTTT. J is TRBJ2-3 and V is TRBV21-1; the table assigns TRBD2, which was not confirmed against the DNA. TRBV21-1 is a listed pseudogene. The CDR3 is 21 amino acids.

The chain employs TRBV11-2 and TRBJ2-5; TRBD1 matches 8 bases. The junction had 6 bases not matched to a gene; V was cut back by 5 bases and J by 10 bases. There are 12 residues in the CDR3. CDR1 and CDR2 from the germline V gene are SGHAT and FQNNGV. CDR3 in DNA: TGTGCCAGCAGCCAGGACAGGGAAGGCCAGTACTTC. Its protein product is CASSQDREGQYF.

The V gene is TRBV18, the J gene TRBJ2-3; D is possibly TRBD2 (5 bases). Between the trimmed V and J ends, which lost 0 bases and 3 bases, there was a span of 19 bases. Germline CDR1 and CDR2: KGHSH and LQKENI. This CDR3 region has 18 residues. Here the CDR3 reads CASSPPQAGSVETDTQYF. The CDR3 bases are TGTGCCAGCTCACCACCCCAGGCTGGTAGCGTTGAAACAGATACGCAGTATTTT. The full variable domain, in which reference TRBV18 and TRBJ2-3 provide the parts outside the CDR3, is NAGVMQNPRHLVRRRGQEARLRCSPMKGHSHVYWYRQLPEEGLKFMVYLQKENIIDESGMPKERFSAEFPKEGPSILRIQQVVRGDSAAYFCASSPPQAGSVETDTQYFGPGTRLTVL.

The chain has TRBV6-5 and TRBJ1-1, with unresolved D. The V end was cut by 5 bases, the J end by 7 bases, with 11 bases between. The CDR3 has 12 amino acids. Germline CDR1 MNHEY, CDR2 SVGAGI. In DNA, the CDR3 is TGTGCCAGCAGTCCAAATAGCCTTGAAGCTTTCTTT. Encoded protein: CASSPNSLEAFF.

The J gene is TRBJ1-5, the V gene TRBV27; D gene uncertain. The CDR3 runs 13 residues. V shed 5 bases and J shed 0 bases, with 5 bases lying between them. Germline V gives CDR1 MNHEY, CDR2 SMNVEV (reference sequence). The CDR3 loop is CASSPGSNQPQHF. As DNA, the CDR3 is TGTGCCAGCAGTCCCGGTAGCAATCAGCCCCAGCATTTT.

CDR3 loop: CASSISGGRADTQYF. In nucleotides, the CDR3 is TGTGCCAGTAGTATATCAGGCGGGAGGGCAGATACGCAGTATTTT. V usage is TRBV19 and J usage is TRBJ2-3, with 9 bases identical to TRBD2. The CDR3 runs to 15 residues. The V gene end was trimmed by 2 bases and the J gene end by 4 bases; junction bases not matched to a gene: 4. Germline values: CDR1 LNHDA, CDR2 SQIVND (reference sequence).

In DNA, the CDR3 is TGTGCCAGCAGCTCGTTGCCGGGCTACGAGCAGTACTTC. It codes for CASSSLPGYEQYF. This chain uses TRBV7-9 with TRBJ2-7; D gene ambiguous. Per germline, CDR1 SEHNR and CDR2 FQNEAQ (reference sequence). This CDR3 region has 13 residues. Deletions cut 4 bases from V and 3 bases from J, with 10 bases between.

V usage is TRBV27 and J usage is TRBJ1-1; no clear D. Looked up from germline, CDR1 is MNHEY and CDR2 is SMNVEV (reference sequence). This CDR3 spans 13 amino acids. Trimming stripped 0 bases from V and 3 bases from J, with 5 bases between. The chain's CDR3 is CASSLSQDTEAFF. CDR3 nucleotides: TGTGCCAGCAGTTTATCCCAGGACACTGAAGCTTTCTTT.

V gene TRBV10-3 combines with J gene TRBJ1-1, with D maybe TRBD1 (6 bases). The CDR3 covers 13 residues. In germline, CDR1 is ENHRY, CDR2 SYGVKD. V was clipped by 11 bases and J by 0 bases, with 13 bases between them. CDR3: CALRQDLNTEAFF. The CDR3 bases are TGTGCCTTACGACAGGATCTGAACACTGAAGCTTTCTTT.